This TCR beta chain was captured in a study of human T cells and chemical hapten exposure. Study-level information: Skin of the upper inner arm, approximately 2 cm by approximately 2 cm, received 2% DPC for sensitization.

One entry per CDR3 protein results from TCRdb running MiXCR on the RACE reads. The sample shows 270,000 or so distinct CDR3 sequences, 7.5% to 8% of them seen only once. This CDR3 is built from 17 residues. CDR1 is MDHEN, CDR2 SYDVKM, per germline. The V segment lost 5 bases and the J segment 2 bases; nucleotides outside the gene matches: 9. As concerns this clonotype: Its specificity is unknown.

Study-wide findings and caveats: TCRs whose frequency exceeded 1 in 1000 remained the same following DPC sensitization. Compared with pre-sensitization or healthy control sets, expanded TCRs clustered more.

Documented time point: pre-sensitization, week 0. Regarding treatment: therapeutic diphenylcyclopropenone sensitization with weekly scalp DPC. The TCR comes from a man between 18 and 35 years old with alopecia areata. Some clones in this sample may be carry-over from other donors' samples. The source was whole blood, collected in connection with sensitization to the hapten diphenylcyclopropenone (DPC). The genes are TRBV28 and TRBJ2-6; 7 nucleotides line up with TRBD1. The CDR3 DNA reads as TGTGCCAGCAGTCCTAGACAGGGCTACGCTGGGGCCAACGTCCTGACTTTC. It yields the protein CASSPRQGYAGANVLTF.